The 12 T cell receptor beta chains in this list originate from one sample, sequenced in a study of radiation and T cells in renal cell carcinoma. Time point given: baseline pretreatment blood. The treatment here: 15 Gy SBRT to primary tumor, nephrectomy 4 weeks later. Sequencing used immunoSEQ multiplex PCR; TCRdb keeps in-frame clones, though not all of them. The sample holds roughly 150,000 clones, about nine tenths seen once. The source was blood, collected from a patient whose treatment included radiotherapy and nephrectomy. Every receptor here comes from a woman in her seventies with renal cell carcinoma.

The chain employs TRBV5-1 and TRBJ2-1; weak D call: TRBD2 (6 bases). Trimming removed 4 bases from V and 7 bases from J, with 12 bases in between. Germline V gives CDR1 SGHRS, CDR2 YFSETQ. The CDR3 is 13 residues long. CDR3 protein: CASSIGGKNEQFF. The CDR3 nucleotides read TGCGCCAGCAGCATCGGGGGAAAAAATGAGCAGTTCTTC.

The chain is built from TRBV5-1 and TRBJ2-5, with D possibly being TRBD1 (5 bases). This CDR3 is built from 14 residues. In germline, CDR1 is SGHRS, CDR2 YFSETQ. Trimming cost V 0 bases and J 5 bases, with 11 bases left between them. The CDR3 bases are TGCGCCAGCAGCTTGGCCAGGGCATGGGAGACCCAGTACTTC. As protein: CASSLARAWETQYF.

The chain couples TRBV5-4 to TRBJ2-3, with no clear D. V was trimmed by 2 bases and J by 3 bases, leaving 7 bases between them. CDR3 size: 13 residues. Germline values: CDR1 SGHNT, CDR2 YYREEE (reference sequence). The CDR3 DNA reads as TGTGCCAGCAGCTTTCCAGCGACAGATACGCAGTATTTT. Translated: CASSFPATDTQYF.

The gene calls are TRBV19 and TRBJ1-2; D unresolved. V lost 6 bases to trimming and J lost 8 bases, with 19 bases between them. Per germline, CDR1 LNHDA and CDR2 SQIVND (reference sequence). The CDR3 is 14 amino acids. The CDR3 is CASSEIGRASGYTF. In DNA, the CDR3 is TGTGCCAGTAGCGAGATAGGACGGGCCTCCGGCTACACCTTC.

V gene TRBV5-1 combines with J gene TRBJ1-2, with D possibly being TRBD1 (5 bases). The V end lost 4 bases, the J end lost 8 bases, and 15 bases lay between the germline ends. Per germline, CDR1 SGHRS and CDR2 YFSETQ. The CDR3 totals 13 residues. The CDR3 DNA sequence: TGCGCCAGCAGCACGGCCGGGACGGCAGGCTACACCTTC. This codes for CASSTAGTAGYTF.

Only one count was recorded for this clone. The chain joins TRBV7-2 to TRBJ1-6, with 7 bases fitting TRBD1. This CDR3 contains 15 residues. Germline V gene sequence: CDR1 SGHTA, CDR2 FQGNSA. J lost 6 bases, V lost 4 bases, and 6 bases had no gene match. The CDR3 loop reads CASSYGDRANSPLHF. CDR3 DNA: TGTGCCAGCAGCTATGGAGACAGGGCTAATTCACCCCTCCACTTT.

The V and J genes are TRBV29-1 and TRBJ1-3; D gene unclear. CDR3 length equals 13 residues. Between the trimmed V and J ends, which lost 6 bases and 6 bases, there was a span of 15 bases. In germline, CDR1 is SQVTM, CDR2 ANQGSEA. CDR3 in amino acids: CSVDLRGENTIYF. The DNA of the CDR3 is TGCAGCGTAGACCTACGGGGAGAAAACACCATATATTTT.

The chain has TRBV27 and TRBJ2-1; 10 bases agree with TRBD1. Germline V CDR1 and CDR2: MNHEY, SMNVEV (reference sequence). V dropped 3 bases and J dropped 0; count of bases not matched to a gene: 2. This CDR3 is built from 16 residues. CDR3 residues: CASSLDRGISYNEQFF. In DNA, the CDR3 is TGTGCCAGCAGTTTGGACAGGGGGATCTCCTACAATGAGCAGTTCTTC.

The chain links TRBV5-4 to TRBJ2-3, with D tentatively TRBD2 (6 bases). The germline V gene encodes CDR1 SGHNT and CDR2 YYREEE (reference sequence). V gave up 6 bases and J gave up 4 bases, with 18 bases separating them. The CDR3 runs 15 residues. The CDR3 reads CASTPRGVGSDTQYF. The CDR3 bases are TGTGCCAGCACCCCTCGCGGGGTTGGCTCAGATACGCAGTATTTT.

The CDR3: CASSGNQATNEKLFF. Here the CDR3 DNA reads TGTGCCAGCAGTGGAAATCAGGCAACTAATGAAAAACTGTTTTTT. The chain uses TRBV6-1 and TRBJ1-4; D gene ambiguous. Germline V gene sequence: CDR1 MNHNS, CDR2 SASEGT. V lost 4 bases and J lost 0, with 9 bases in between. This CDR3 is built from 15 residues.

The chain joins TRBV7-2 to TRBJ1-1; 8 positions match TRBD1. Germline V CDR1 and CDR2: SGHTA, FQGNSA. V was clipped by 4 bases and J by 0 bases; unmatched bases: 7. The CDR3 has 16 amino acids. The CDR3 region has the DNA TGTGCCAGCAGCTCAGGGGGCGACAGACTGAACACTGAAGCTTTCTTT. It yields the protein CASSSGGDRLNTEAFF.

This clone was detected once. The J gene is TRBJ2-7, the V gene TRBV2; 9 bases align to TRBD2. Germline V gene lookup returns CDR1 SNHLY and CDR2 FYNNEI. V lost 8 bases, J lost 0 bases, and 5 bases stayed unmatched. The CDR3 consists of 14 residues. The CDR3 is CASPLAGSSYEQYF. For the CDR3, the DNA is TGTGCCAGCCCTCTAGCGGGGAGCTCCTACGAGCAGTACTTC.